Below, one TCR beta chain is given with its context. Its antigen is not yet known. No qualities accompany the bases; no much larger clone lies one base away. From the cysteine up to the phenylalanine, the CDR3 has a length of 19 residues. Just CDR3 DNA is preserved here, 57 bases in frame from base 1. V sheds 1 base and J sheds 4 bases, leaving 25 bases between their ends. The germline V gene gives CDR1 as SGHTA and CDR2 as FQGNSA. The time point label on this specimen signifies: baseline before first vaccination. Vaccinee samples were obtained from the UK trials COV001 and COV002, which included a single-blind randomized controlled phase 2/3 trial of AZD1222 (ChAdOx1 nCoV-19) in healthy adults. For TCRbeta chain sequencing, PBMC samples were collected from trial participants at day 0 and at day 28 after the second dose. These data originate in a study of T cell responses to AZD1222 COVID-19 vaccine (dated by TCRdb to the early 2020s). A note on the overall study: AZD1222 recipients given second doses at about 4 weeks or at about 12 weeks were pooled, since spike-specific TCR depth and breadth were not found to differ between the two schedules. TCR sequencing was performed for some 250 trial participants, of whom about 200 were given two doses of AZD1222 and some 25 were given two doses of MenACWY control vaccine. Trial participants were enrolled by age into 18-55, 56-69 and 70-plus year subgroups, with roughly 160, 29 and 62 TCR-sequenced participants respectively.

The CDR3 regions of human TCRbeta chains were analyzed by immunosequencing. The paper's processing steps were these. TCRs in the repertoires were matched against a reference library of SARS-CoV-2-specific TCRs that had been generated with the MIRA antigen-specificity platform. Breadth was defined as the fraction of unique TCRs that were SARS-CoV-2-associated. Depth was defined as the fraction of total T cells that were SARS-CoV-2-associated. Each spike-specific TCR was assigned to its reactive spike region and to a CD4 or CD8 class using the MIRA data. Log10-transformed breadth and depth values were compared by one-way ANOVA with Sidak's multiple comparisons tests. TCRdb re-hosts the immuneACCESS table, in-frame sequences only. Its copies lack some clones; in the studies checked, an unresolved V gene accounts for under half of them, and the cause for the rest is not known. V and J calls and clone size come straight from that table; D and trimming were deduced from the DNA. Within this sample are 110,000 to 150,000 clones, with approximately 86% of them counted one time only. The ten largest clones add up to roughly 3.8% of the sample.

Beyond this particular receptor, the publication reports: The vaccine-associated CD4 TCRs covered the entire spike protein, and the dominant responses fell in regions 160-218 and 743-854. After two AZD1222 doses, both the breadth and the depth of spike-specific TCRs were significantly higher than at day 0 and than in MenACWY recipients. No day 14 peak-response samples were available, so repertoires were characterized only after the peak T cell response. Reportedly, close to half of the unique spike-specific TCRs recognized epitopes lying outside the regions that are mutated in the B.1.351 and B.1.1.7 variants. Conclusions about previously exposed vaccinees were limited because only a handful of AZD1222 recipients were SARS-CoV-2 seropositive at baseline. Participants were mostly white British, with more females than males. The authors suggested clonal diversity may have been underestimated. The 56-69-year group was small, and its depth increase did not reach significance, likely because of low power.

The rearranged chain carries TRBV7-2 and TRBJ1-1; the D gene cannot be named for sure. The sequencing used peripheral blood, collected on day 0 of AZD1222 vaccination. This clonotype originated in an adult in good health. The bases read TGTGCCAGCAGCTTAGTAGCGGGTGGGGTTACCAACTCGGGCACTGAAGCTTTCTTT. It translates to CASSLVAGGVTNSGTEAFF.